The 5 T cell receptor beta chains in this list originate from one sample, sequenced in a study of metastatic and nonmetastatic thyroid tumors (TCRdb year 2020). To prepare the library, PCR was applied. Sequencing took place on an Illumina HiSeq 4000. In-frame beta chains were kept once TCRdb had trimmed the public reads at Q25 with fastp and called clones with MiXCR. The sample profile shows 91,000 or so clones; roughly an eighth of them were found once. The ten largest clones take up 11% of the sample. No patient had received any treatment before thyroid surgery. Sequenced sample: blood. The receptors shown here come from a female donor with papillary thyroid cancer or a benign thyroid nodule (not recorded which). Some clones in this sample may be carry-over from other donors' samples.

This clone was seen at least ten times. The V gene is TRBV28, the J gene TRBJ1-2; D remains ambiguous. The germline CDR1 and CDR2 sequences are MDHEN and SYDVKM. This CDR3 spans 14 amino acids. V shed 5 bases and J shed 3 bases, with 13 bases lying between them. The CDR3 DNA reads TGTGCCAGCAGTAACTCCGGGTCCCACTATGGCTACACCTTC. Translating gives CASSNSGSHYGYTF.

Of note for this clone: This may be a read error, as it is one base from a much larger clone. The gene calls are TRBV11-1 and TRBJ1-1, with D possibly TRBD1 on 5 matching bases. This CDR3 has 17 amino acids. The germline V gene encodes CDR1 SGHAT and CDR2 FQDESV (reference sequence). The V gene lost 7 bases and the J gene lost 0 bases, with 21 bases spanning the gap. The CDR3 spells CASIPASGVGMNTEAFF. The CDR3 DNA is TGTGCCAGCATCCCGGCGTCGGGGGTTGGGATGAACACTGAAGCTTTCTTT.

This clone was detected only a few times. The germline gene is not matched at one end of the junction; a read error may be the cause. This sequence joins TRBV27 and TRBJ1-5, with TRBD1 as a possible D gene (5 bases). Germline loops: CDR1 MNHEY, CDR2 SMNVEV (reference sequence). The CDR3 covers 16 residues. DNA of the CDR3: TGTGCCAGCAGTCCATTTCCCCCTTGGGGCAATCAGCCCCAACATTTT. Protein sequence: CASSPFPPWGNQPQHF.

This clone was recorded at least ten times. J is TRBJ1-5 and V is TRBV12-3 or TRBV12-4; 7 bases align to TRBD1. Trimming at V came to 6 bases and at J to 1 base, leaving 3 bases not matched to a gene. CDR3 length equals 14 residues. The CDR3 region has the DNA TGTGCCAGCAGCAAGACAGGGAGCAATCAGCCCCAGCATTTT. It codes for CASSKTGSNQPQHF.

This clone was detected ten times or more. The gene calls are TRBV3-1 and TRBJ1-1; 11 nucleotides align to TRBD1. This CDR3 spans 15 amino acids. Looked up from germline, CDR1 is LGHDT and CDR2 is YNNKEL (reference sequence). The trim removed 4 bases at V and 11 bases at J, leaving 12 bases unmatched. CDR3 in amino acids: CASSPTTGTGGQAFF. For the CDR3, the DNA is TGTGCCAGCAGCCCGACGACCGGGACAGGGGGTCAGGCTTTCTTT. Variable domain in full (rest from reference TRBV3-1 and TRBJ1-1): DTAVSQTPKYLVTQMGNDKSIKCEQNLGHDTMYWYKQDSKKFLKIMFSYNNKELIINETVPNRFSPKSPDKAHLNLHINSLELGDSAVYFCASSPTTGTGGQAFFGQGTRLTVV.